Listed here are 28 T cell receptor beta chains from one sample, sequenced in a study of shared clonotypes between healthy human individuals. Sequencing was performed with immunoSEQ multiplex PCR; in TCRdb, only in-frame clones are kept and a portion is missing. Of roughly 2,500,000 clones in the sample, approximately 93% were seen once. The specimen was naive CD4+ T cells from PBMCs. Subset defined: CD45RA+ positively selected. The receptors here all came from a man aged 18 to 29 in good health. Some clones in this sample may be carry-over from other donors' samples.

In regard to this clone: This CDR3 is also generated by other DNA sequences in the sample. The CDR3 DNA reads as TGTGCCAGCAGCTTAGCGGGAGGATCGGATACGCAGTATTTT. Translating it yields CASSLAGGSDTQYF. The chain uses TRBV7-3 and TRBJ2-3, with 8 bases lining up with TRBD2. Trimming cost V 2 bases and J 6 bases; bases outside gene matches: 4. The CDR3 runs 14 residues. CDR1 is SGHTA, CDR2 FQGTGA, per germline.

Comment on this clone: The same CDR3 can be traced to other DNA sequences in this sample. The rearrangement links TRBV18 to TRBJ1-5, with 8 positions matching TRBD1. The trim removed 5 bases at V and 4 bases at J, leaving 7 bases unmatched. The CDR3 length is 15 residues. The germline CDR1 and CDR2 sequences are KGHSH and LQKENI. CDR3 in amino acids: CASSLDRVGNQPQHF. The CDR3, as DNA: TGTGCCAGCTCATTGGACAGGGTGGGAAATCAGCCCCAGCATTTT.

As DNA, the CDR3 is TGCGCCAGCAGCCAAGATGATCCGGGGTTCGGAGAGACCCAGTACTTC. Its translation is CASSQDDPGFGETQYF. V gene TRBV4-1 combines with J gene TRBJ2-5; TRBD2 might be the D (5 bases). CDR3 length: 16 amino acids. CDR1 and CDR2 (germline): MGHRA, YSYEKL. V dropped 0 bases and J dropped 4 bases, with 15 bases sitting between them.

V usage is TRBV18 and J usage is TRBJ2-7; 10 bases line up with TRBD2. The V segment lost 4 bases and the J segment 3 bases; nucleotides outside the gene matches: 9. This CDR3 comprises 16 residues. Germline V gene lookup returns CDR1 KGHSH and CDR2 LQKENI. DNA of the CDR3: TGTGCCAGCTCACAAAAAGAGGGACTAGCGCGCTACGAGCAGTACTTC. Encoded protein: CASSQKEGLARYEQYF.

The V gene is TRBV5-6, the J gene TRBJ1-6; D is uncertain. CDR3 length: 15 residues. V lost 0 bases and J 0 bases, leaving 4 bases between the germline ends. From germline, CDR1 is SGHDT and CDR2 YYEEEE. This CDR3 reads CASSLGYSYNSPLHF. The CDR3 DNA sequence: TGTGCCAGCAGCTTGGGATACTCCTATAATTCACCCCTCCACTTT.

Only one count was recorded for this clone. The V gene is TRBV5-1, the J gene TRBJ2-3; TRBD2 matches 9 bases. The CDR3 contains 16 residues. Germline V lookup: CDR1 SGHRS, CDR2 YFSETQ. J lost 3 bases, V lost 5 bases, and 10 bases had no gene match. DNA for the CDR3: TGCGCCAGCAGTTACTTTAGCGGGAGTGGGACAGATACGCAGTATTTT. Its translation: CASSYFSGSGTDTQYF.

This rearrangement joins TRBV9 to TRBJ2-3, with 8 bases aligning to TRBD2. CDR1 and CDR2 (germline): SGDLS, YYNGEE. The CDR3 sequence is 16 residues long. V trimming: 0 bases; J trimming: 4 bases; junction bases outside the gene matches: 7. CDR3 residues: CASSVVGSGNADTQYF. The DNA for the CDR3 is TGTGCCAGCAGCGTAGTCGGTAGCGGGAACGCAGATACGCAGTATTTT.

Turning to this clone: Other nucleotide sequences from this sample produce the same CDR3. CDR3 DNA sequence: TGTGCCAGCAGTGAAGCGGGGGGGAGCAATCAGCCCCAGCATTTT. Its protein is CASSEAGGSNQPQHF. J is TRBJ1-5 and V is TRBV6-1; tentatively, D is TRBD1 (5 bases). Germline V CDR1 and CDR2: MNHNS, SASEGT. This CDR3 spans 15 amino acids. V lost 0 bases, J lost 1 base, and 7 bases lay in between.

The chain joins TRBV5-6 to TRBJ1-2; no clear D. Trimming took 0 bases from V and 2 from J, leaving 5 bases between them. Germline V gene lookup returns CDR1 SGHDT and CDR2 YYEEEE. CDR3 length: 13 amino acids. As DNA, the CDR3 is TGTGCCAGCAGCTTGGTAGAGAACTATGGCTACACCTTC. It translates to CASSLVENYGYTF.

V usage is TRBV11-2 and J usage is TRBJ2-7; D gene unclear. Germline CDR1 is SGHAT and CDR2 is FQNNGV. The CDR3 extends over 12 amino acids. V dropped 1 base and J dropped 12 bases, with 13 bases sitting between them. CDR3 region: CASSLVVAGPYF. The CDR3 nucleotides read TGTGCCAGCAGCTTAGTGGTGGCTGGGCCGTACTTC.

The chain joins TRBV6-5 to TRBJ2-7; D call uncertain. CDR3 length: 13 amino acids. V shed 5 bases and J shed 6 bases, with 14 bases lying between them. Germline-derived CDR1 and CDR2 are MNHEY and SVGAGI. The CDR3, as DNA: TGTGCCAGCAGTCGGGCCCCAGCGACCGAGCAGTACTTC. Protein sequence: CASSRAPATEQYF.

V usage is TRBV18 and J usage is TRBJ1-5, with 7 nucleotides matching TRBD1. J lost 4 bases, V lost 0 bases, and 9 bases had no gene match. Germline V gives CDR1 KGHSH, CDR2 LQKENI. The CDR3 has 17 amino acids. CDR3 in amino acids: CASSPPGRGQWNQPQHF. For the CDR3, the DNA is TGTGCCAGCTCACCACCAGGCCGGGGACAGTGGAATCAGCCCCAGCATTTT.

This chain uses TRBV25-1 with TRBJ1-1; the D is unclear. V was trimmed by 7 bases and J by 2 bases, leaving 17 bases between them. The CDR3 spans 15 residues. Germline V gene lookup returns CDR1 MGHDK and CDR2 SYGVNS. CDR3 DNA: TGTGCCAGCACCCCCAGAAGTACCCTAAACACTGAAGCTTTCTTT. Residues: CASTPRSTLNTEAFF.

The chain uses TRBV6-5 and TRBJ2-1, with TRBD2 identical over 7 bases. The V and J ends lost 4 bases and 4 bases, in that order; junction bases with no gene match: 10. There are 16 residues in the CDR3. Germline loops: CDR1 MNHEY, CDR2 SVGAGI. The CDR3 DNA reads as TGTGCCAGCAGTTCCCGGGGAGCGGGGACTTACAATGAGCAGTTCTTC. It yields the protein CASSSRGAGTYNEQFF.

The rearrangement uses TRBV5-5 and TRBJ2-3; a possible D gene is TRBD2 (6 bases). There are 15 residues in the CDR3. Germline CDR1 is SGHKS and CDR2 is YYEKEE (reference sequence). Trimming cost V 2 bases and J 5 bases, with 15 bases left between them. CDR3 sequence (DNA): TGTGCCAGCAGCTTCCCAACGGGAGCGATAGATACGCAGTATTTT. Its translation is CASSFPTGAIDTQYF.

The count of this clone is one. J is TRBJ2-7 and V is TRBV7-2; 9 nucleotides align to TRBD1. The V segment lost 5 bases and the J segment 1 base; nucleotides outside the gene matches: 3. The CDR3 spans 14 residues. CDR1 SGHTA and CDR2 FQGNSA come from the germline V gene. For the CDR3, the DNA is TGTGCCAGCAGCGGAGGGACAGGGTCCTACGAGCAGTACTTC. Its protein product is CASSGGTGSYEQYF. Full variable domain (rest looked up from reference TRBV7-2 and TRBJ2-7): GAGVSQSPSNKVTEKGKDVELRCDPISGHTALYWYRQSLGQGLEFLIYFQGNSAPDKSGLPSDRFSAERTGGSVSTLTIQRTQQEDSAVYLCASSGGTGSYEQYFGPGTRLTVT.

The chain has TRBV7-2 and TRBJ2-3; D ambiguous. The CDR3 totals 17 residues. Germline V gene lookup returns CDR1 SGHTA and CDR2 FQGNSA. V dropped 5 bases and J dropped 2 bases, with 20 bases sitting between them. In DNA, the CDR3 is TGTGCCAGCAGCCGGGCCCGGTCCGAGATGACCACAGATACGCAGTATTTT. As protein: CASSRARSEMTTDTQYF.

The chain has TRBV5-1 and TRBJ2-1; TRBD2 agrees at 14 bases. Germline V gene sequence: CDR1 SGHRS, CDR2 YFSETQ. The CDR3 is made up of 15 amino acids. V shed 4 bases, J shed 10 bases, and the junction held 7 bases outside the gene matches. DNA of the CDR3: TGCGCCAGCAGCCCCGGACTAGCGGGAGGTCTGGAGCAGTTCTTC. The encoded protein is CASSPGLAGGLEQFF.

The chain has TRBV7-2 and TRBJ2-3; D is unclear. The CDR3 runs to 13 residues. Trimming removed 5 bases at V and 3 bases at J, with 9 bases between. Germline lookup yields CDR1 SGHTA and CDR2 FQGNSA. The CDR3 loop is CASSRDGTDTQYF. The CDR3 coding sequence is TGTGCCAGCAGCCGAGACGGGACAGATACGCAGTATTTT.

This chain joins TRBV6-1 and TRBJ1-3, with 7 bases identical to TRBD1. The CDR3 consists of 19 residues. Germline CDR1 is MNHNS and CDR2 is SASEGT. V was pared by 2 bases and J by 0 bases, with 13 bases of the junction left unmatched. CDR3 amino acids: CASSEWRWTGGPSGNTIYF. Written as DNA, the CDR3 is TGTGCCAGCAGTGAATGGCGGTGGACAGGCGGCCCCTCTGGAAACACCATATATTTT.

The chain joins TRBV6-5 to TRBJ2-7, with unresolved D. Between the trimmed V and J ends, which lost 8 bases and 2 bases, there was a span of 13 bases. There are 13 residues in the CDR3. Germline lookup yields CDR1 MNHEY and CDR2 SVGAGI. The CDR3 here is CASRPAVAYEQYF. The CDR3, as DNA: TGTGCCAGCCGCCCGGCGGTCGCCTACGAGCAGTACTTC.

The chain carries TRBV27 and TRBJ1-2, with 7 bases matching TRBD1. V shed 5 bases, J shed 0 bases, and the junction held 15 bases outside the gene matches. The CDR3 runs to 18 residues. Germline V gene lookup returns CDR1 MNHEY and CDR2 SMNVEV (reference sequence). CDR3: CASSPQTGSRFSNYGYTF. CDR3 DNA: TGTGCCAGCAGTCCCCAGACAGGGTCCCGTTTTTCTAACTATGGCTACACCTTC.

This clone was counted once. The chain couples TRBV7-2 to TRBJ2-3; 11 bases are a match to TRBD1. The CDR3 totals 14 residues. Germline V gives CDR1 SGHTA, CDR2 FQGNSA. Trimming removed 4 bases from V and 6 bases from J; junction bases left unmatched: 3. The CDR3 here is CASSWDRGADTQYF. CDR3 nucleotide sequence: TGTGCCAGCAGCTGGGACAGGGGGGCGGATACGCAGTATTTT.

This chain uses TRBV18 with TRBJ1-2; 7 bases align to TRBD1. Losses at the gene ends were 4 bases for V and 9 bases for J; bases not matched to a gene: 14. CDR1 and CDR2 from the germline V gene are KGHSH and LQKENI. CDR3 length: 15 amino acids. In DNA, the CDR3 is TGTGCCAGCTCACAAGACCGGGACAGCCCTTCGAGCTACACCTTC. This translates into CASSQDRDSPSSYTF.

A word on this clone: The limits of the CDR3 on the DNA are not certain, so only TCRdb's listed CDR3 is given. J is TRBJ2-3 and V is TRBV27; TRBD2 is taken as the D call from the table, unchecked against the DNA. CDR1 is MNHEY, CDR2 SMNVEV, per germline (reference sequence). The CDR3 numbers 16 amino acids, ends counted. This CDR3 is CASSSSLESGTDTQYF.

V usage is TRBV5-1 and J usage is TRBJ2-7; 9 bases align to TRBD1. Germline trimming cut 0 bases from V and 2 bases from J; bases unmatched to any gene: 6. The CDR3 is 16 residues long. Per the germline V gene, CDR1 is SGHRS and CDR2 is YFSETQ. The CDR3: CASSLAGGTGTYEQYF. CDR3 nucleotide sequence: TGCGCCAGCAGCTTGGCCGGAGGGACAGGGACCTACGAGCAGTACTTC.

The rearrangement uses TRBV10-3 and TRBJ2-5; perhaps D is TRBD1 or TRBD2 (5 bases each). CDR3 size: 13 residues. Trimming took off 4 bases at V and 4 bases at J, with 10 bases between the two ends. Germline CDR1 is ENHRY and CDR2 is SYGVKD. The CDR3 DNA reads as TGTGCCATCAGTGGGGACCCTCGAGAGACCCAGTACTTC. Its translation is CAISGDPRETQYF.

The chain carries TRBV7-9 and TRBJ2-1; no reliable D call. Germline V lookup: CDR1 SEHNR, CDR2 FQNEAQ (reference sequence). The V end lost 4 bases, the J end lost 5 bases, and 12 bases lay between the germline ends. The CDR3 contains 14 residues. The CDR3 is CASSSRPQHNEQFF. The CDR3 DNA reads TGTGCCAGCAGCTCAAGGCCCCAACACAATGAGCAGTTCTTC.